These T cell receptor beta chains were read from a single sample in a study of Graves' ophthalmopathy and Graves' hyperthyroidism. In TCRdb, the multiplex PCR reads were re-called with MiXCR into one record per CDR3 protein. The top ten clones hold roughly 39% of a sample with 200,000 to 250,000 distinct CDR3 sequences, under 25% of them seen once. Sequencing was carried out using peripheral blood. Receptors were obtained from a woman aged 45-65 years with Graves' ophthalmopathy. The CDR3 runs from the conserved cysteine through the conserved F or W. Each record gives: clone size, V gene, D gene, J gene, CDR3 DNA, CDR3 protein. D genes are given only for firm matches. Expanded clones are given a class, and other clones once, few, many or no size at all.

many,TRBV12-3/TRBV12-4,-,TRBJ1-3,TGTGCCAGCAGCCTGGGGTTCGGGGGTGGAAACACCATATATTTT,CASSLGFGGGNTIYF
many,TRBV29-1,TRBD1,TRBJ1-3,TGCAGCGTCAAGACAGGGGCGGGAAACACCATATATTTT,CSVKTGAGNTIYF
many,TRBV7-2,-,TRBJ2-5,TGTGCCAGCAGGATCCAGGGCGTGGGAAAAGAGACCCAGTACTTC,CASRIQGVGKETQYF
many,TRBV24-1,-,TRBJ1-2,TGTGCCACCTCTGACTCGGGATGGGGTGGCTACACCTTC,CATSDSGWGGYTF
many,TRBV12-3/TRBV12-4,-,TRBJ2-7,TGTGCCAGCACGGGGCCCTATGGAGACGAGCAGTACTTC,CASTGPYGDEQYF
many,TRBV18,TRBD2,TRBJ2-7,TGTGCCAGCTCAGCTACTAGCGGACCCTACGAGCAGTACTTC,CASSATSGPYEQYF
many,TRBV7-8,-,TRBJ2-7,TGTGCCAGCAAGGGGGGGGGTTACCGAGAGCAGTACTTC,CASKGGGYREQYF
many,TRBV25-1,TRBD1,TRBJ2-7,TGTGCCAGCAGTGGGACAGGGATTGAGCAGTACTTC,CASSGTGIEQYF
many,TRBV29-1,TRBD2,TRBJ2-2,TGCAGCGTCTACGGGGGGTGGGAAGCGGGAGTGGGGAACACCGGGGAGCTGTTTTTT,CSVYGGWEAGVGNTGELFF
many,TRBV6-5,TRBD1,TRBJ2-2,TGTGCCAGCAGTTACCCGGGACAGGGGGCGATCGGGGAGCTGTTTTTT,CASSYPGQGAIGELFF
many,TRBV5-1,TRBD1,TRBJ1-6,TGCGCCAGCAGCCCGAGAGGACCGGGACAGGGGGATTCACCCCTCCACTTT,CASSPRGPGQGDSPLHF
-,TRBV19,TRBD2,TRBJ2-2,TGTGCCAGTAGTATCTCAGCGGGAGGCCGCACCGGGGAGCTGTTTTTT,CASSISAGGRTGELFF
-,TRBV12-3/TRBV12-4,-,TRBJ2-7,TGTGCCAGCGAAGCGGCCAGCGACCGGGAGCAGTACTTC,CASEAASDREQYF
many,TRBV29-1,-,TRBJ2-5,TGCAGCGTTGTTGGGGTTCAGGGCCCGGGGACCCAGTACTTC,CSVVGVQGPGTQYF
-,TRBV9,-,TRBJ2-7,TGTGCCAGCAGCGTAGAGGGGAGCGGCTACGAGCAGTACTTC,CASSVEGSGYEQYF
few,TRBV20-1,-,TRBJ2-7,TGCAGTGCTAAAGGGACACTGACGAGCTACGAGCAGTACTTC,CSAKGTLTSYEQYF
few,TRBV19,TRBD1,TRBJ2-2,TGTGCCAGTTCTACAGGGGGATACACCGGGGAGCTGTTTTTT,CASSTGGYTGELFF
many,TRBV28,-,TRBJ1-5,TGTGCCAGCAGTTTTAGACAGCCAAATGCGCCCCAGCATTTT,CASSFRQPNAPQHF
few,TRBV6-1,TRBD1,TRBJ1-5,TGTGCCAGCAGTCCTTCGACAGGGGGCAATCAGCCCCAGCATTTT,CASSPSTGGNQPQHF
many,TRBV27,TRBD2,TRBJ2-5,TGTGCCAGCAGTTTATACCCTAGCGGGAGGGCCAGGGGAGAGACCCAGTACTTC,CASSLYPSGRARGETQYF
many,TRBV6-5,-,TRBJ1-2,TGTGCCAGCAGTTACAGTGGAGGATCCTATGGCTACACCTTC,CASSYSGGSYGYTF
many,TRBV20-1,-,TRBJ2-7,TGCAGTGCCAGGACAGAAGGTACCTACGAGCAGTACTTC,CSARTEGTYEQYF
-,TRBV12-3/TRBV12-4,-,TRBJ1-2,TGTGCCAGCAGTACTTCTAACTATGGCTACACCTTC,CASSTSNYGYTF
many,TRBV6-1,-,TRBJ2-7,TGTGCCAGCAACCCTAGGACAGACTTCTACGAGCAGTACTTC,CASNPRTDFYEQYF
many,TRBV2,-,TRBJ2-4,TGTGCCAGCAATTTTGCGGACTTGAAAAACATTCAGTACTTC,CASNFADLKNIQYF
many,TRBV20-1,-,TRBJ2-5,TGCAGCGCTAGGGGGGAAACCGGACGGATCCAGGCCCAGTACTTC,CSARGETGRIQAQYF
once,TRBV27,TRBD1,TRBJ2-7,TGTGCCAGCAGTGTATCCGGGACAGGGGGCTACGAGCAGTACTTC,CASSVSGTGGYEQYF
many,TRBV5-1,-,TRBJ1-1,TGCGCCAGCAGCTCGTTACAAACGAACACTGAAGCTTTCTTT,CASSSLQTNTEAFF
-,TRBV5-1,-,TRBJ1-1,TGCGCCAGCAGCTTGGGTGGGGCCGTAAGGAACACTGAAGCTTTCTTT,CASSLGGAVRNTEAFF
many,TRBV6-1,-,TRBJ1-1,TGTGCCAGCAGCCCGTTCGACAGCATGAACACTGAAGCTTTCTTT,CASSPFDSMNTEAFF
-,TRBV6-4,-,TRBJ2-7,TGTGCCAGCAGTGACTCTACAGGGAATCCCTACGAGCAGTACTTC,CASSDSTGNPYEQYF
few,TRBV4-2,TRBD1,TRBJ1-1,TGTGCCAGCAGCTCCACGGGACAGGGGGTGCGATGGGTAGCTTTCTTT,CASSSTGQGVRWVAFF
-,TRBV27,-,TRBJ2-5,TGTGCCTCAGATTATCAGGAAGAGACCCAGTACTTC,CASDYQEETQYF
few,TRBV19,-,TRBJ2-5,TGTGCCAGTAGTCTGAACAGGGGAGGTTTCCAAGAGACCCAGTACTTC,CASSLNRGGFQETQYF
-,TRBV12-3/TRBV12-4,TRBD1,TRBJ2-6,TGTGCCAGCAGTCCGACAGGGCCTGGGGCCAACGTCCTGACTTTC,CASSPTGPGANVLTF
-,TRBV24-1,-,TRBJ1-5,TGTGCCACCAGTGATCCCCCCAATCAGCCCCAGCATTTT,CATSDPPNQPQHF
many,TRBV7-9,TRBD2,TRBJ2-4,TGTGCCAGCAGCAAGACTAGCACGGAGGCCAAAAACATTCAGTACTTC,CASSKTSTEAKNIQYF
few,TRBV14,-,TRBJ2-4,TGTGCCAGCAGCCACGTAAATAGGGTAAACATTCAGTACTTC,CASSHVNRVNIQYF
many,TRBV5-1,TRBD2,TRBJ2-2,TGCGCCAGCAGCTCAGCCGGGACTAGGAACACCGGGGAGCTGTTTTTT,CASSSAGTRNTGELFF
many,TRBV29-1,-,TRBJ2-6,TGCAGCGTAGCTCTCTCTGGGGCCAACGTCCTGACTTTC,CSVALSGANVLTF
many,TRBV19,TRBD1,TRBJ2-7,TGTGCCAGTAGCTCCCCGGGGGACAGGGGAGGTTACGAGCAGTACTTC,CASSSPGDRGGYEQYF